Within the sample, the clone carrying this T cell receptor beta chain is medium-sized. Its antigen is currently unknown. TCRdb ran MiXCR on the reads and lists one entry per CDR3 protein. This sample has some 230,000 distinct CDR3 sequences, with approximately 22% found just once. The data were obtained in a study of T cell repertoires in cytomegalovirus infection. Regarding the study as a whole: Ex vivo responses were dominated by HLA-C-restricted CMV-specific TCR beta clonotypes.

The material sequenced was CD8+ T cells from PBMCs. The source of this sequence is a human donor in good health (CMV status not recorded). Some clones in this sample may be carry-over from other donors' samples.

The CDR3 loop reads CASSRISWDEQFF. In DNA form, the CDR3 reads TGTGCCAGCAGCCGCATCTCCTGGGATGAGCAGTTCTTC. V and J are TRBV14 and TRBJ2-1; D remains unclear. The V and J ends lost 4 bases and 8 bases respectively, with 12 bases between them. The germline CDR1 and CDR2 sequences are SGHDN and FVKESK. The CDR3 is 13 amino acids.